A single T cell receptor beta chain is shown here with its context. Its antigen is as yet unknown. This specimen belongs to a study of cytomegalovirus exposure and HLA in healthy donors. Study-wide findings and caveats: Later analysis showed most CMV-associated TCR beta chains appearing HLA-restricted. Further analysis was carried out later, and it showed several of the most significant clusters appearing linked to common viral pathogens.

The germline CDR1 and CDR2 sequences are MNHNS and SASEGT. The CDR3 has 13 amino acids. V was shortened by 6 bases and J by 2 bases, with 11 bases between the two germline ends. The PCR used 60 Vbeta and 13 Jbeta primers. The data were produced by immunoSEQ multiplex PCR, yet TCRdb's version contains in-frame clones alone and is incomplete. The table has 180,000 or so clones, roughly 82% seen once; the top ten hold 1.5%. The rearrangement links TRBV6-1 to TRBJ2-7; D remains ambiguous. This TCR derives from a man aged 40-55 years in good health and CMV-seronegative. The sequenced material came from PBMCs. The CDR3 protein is CASRRLVPYEQYF. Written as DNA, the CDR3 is TGTGCCAGCAGACGACTGGTCCCCTACGAGCAGTACTTC.